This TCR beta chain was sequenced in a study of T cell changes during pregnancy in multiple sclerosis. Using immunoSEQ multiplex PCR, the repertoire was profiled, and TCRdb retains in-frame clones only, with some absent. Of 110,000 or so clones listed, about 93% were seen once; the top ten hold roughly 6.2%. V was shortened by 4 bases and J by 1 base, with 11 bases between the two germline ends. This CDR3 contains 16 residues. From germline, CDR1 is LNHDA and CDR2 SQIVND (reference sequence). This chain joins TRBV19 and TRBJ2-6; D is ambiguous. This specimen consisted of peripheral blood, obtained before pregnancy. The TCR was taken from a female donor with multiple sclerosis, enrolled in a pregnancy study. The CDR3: CASSTPSWSGANVLTF. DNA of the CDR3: TGTGCCAGTAGTACCCCTAGTTGGTCTGGGGCCAACGTCCTGACTTTC.